The sequence of this T cell receptor (beta chain) was determined in a study of memory CD4+ T cells and cytomegalovirus serostatus. Study conclusions and caveats: CD4+ memory repertoires contained about 40% of the roughly 160 reported CMV TCRbeta sequences.

V was pared by 6 bases and J by 10 bases, with 13 bases between. Per the germline V gene, CDR1 is MNHEY and CDR2 is SVGAGI. The CDR3 contains 13 residues. The sort gate was single viable CD3+CD4+CD8-CD45RO+ cells for memory CD4+ T cells. CMV serostatus came from serum IgG against pp150, pp28, p38, p52. After thawing, CD4+ T cells were positively selected. The data were produced by immunoSEQ multiplex PCR, yet TCRdb's version contains in-frame clones alone and is incomplete. This table holds 45,000 to 70,000 clones, roughly 84% found once. This clone has just a few counts. Its specificity is not known. The sequencing sample was made of memory CD4+ T cells from blood. This clonotype originated in an adult in good health and CMV-seronegative. Some clones in this sample may be carry-over from other donors' samples. The gene calls are TRBV6-5 and TRBJ1-6; TRBD1 is a possible D gene (5 bases). This chain's CDR3 is CASRTGALSPLHF. CDR3 DNA sequence: TGTGCCAGCAGGACTGGGGCCCTATCACCCCTCCACTTT.